This T cell receptor (beta chain) was identified during a study of T cells in pancreatic ductal adenocarcinoma. TCRdb's copy holds only in-frame clones and misses some; the assay was immunoSEQ multiplex PCR. This table holds under 20,000 clones, 88% found once. The germline V gene encodes CDR1 GTSNPN and CDR2 SVGIG (reference sequence). Unmatched junction bases numbered 8, after V lost 4 bases and J lost 4 bases. The CDR3 runs to 14 residues. No neoadjuvant therapy was given to the selected pancreatic ductal adenocarcinoma patients before their surgery. The chain joins TRBV30 to TRBJ2-7; 9 bases agree with TRBD1. The specimen was PBMCs. The sequence came from a human donor with pancreatic ductal adenocarcinoma. This chain's CDR3 is CAWTDRGGGYEQYF. For the CDR3, the DNA is TGTGCCTGGACGGACAGGGGAGGGGGGTACGAGCAGTACTTC.